The 8 T cell receptor beta chains in this list originate from one sample, sequenced in a study of a mutant IDH1 vaccine in newly diagnosed glioma. The repertoire was sequenced with immunoSEQ multiplex PCR; TCRdb's copy has only in-frame clones and lacks some. The sample holds some 51,000 clones; about 83% are singletons and the top ten take 1.5% to 2%. As to time point: baseline, week 1 (first vaccination visit). The treatment was: pre-vaccination baseline after standard-of-care therapy. The sequences come from PBMCs, collected from a glioma patient treated with radiotherapy, temozolomide or both. The source of these receptors is a woman aged 40 to 49 with glioma.

This clone was detected only once. This chain uses TRBV29-1 with TRBJ1-2; TRBD1 agrees at 7 bases. After removal of 5 bases from V and 7 bases from J, the junction contained 13 bases not matched to a gene. In germline, CDR1 is SQVTM, CDR2 ANQGSEA. The CDR3 is 14 amino acids. CDR3 region: CSVFGQGVSGGYTF. In DNA, the CDR3 is TGCAGCGTTTTTGGGCAGGGGGTTAGCGGTGGCTACACCTTC.

The chain links TRBV19 to TRBJ2-1; 10 bases are a match to TRBD1. Germline V gene data show CDR1 as LNHDA and CDR2 as SQIVND (reference sequence). This CDR3 is 16 amino acids long. The V gene end was trimmed by 4 bases and the J gene end by 5 bases; junction bases not matched to a gene: 8. The CDR3 sequence: CASSTLDRGHNNEQFF. The CDR3 DNA is TGTGCCAGTAGTACCCTAGACAGGGGGCATAACAATGAGCAGTTCTTC.

This chain joins TRBV6-4 and TRBJ1-1; TRBD1 might be the D (5 bases). V shed 4 bases and J shed 7 bases, with 7 bases lying between them. CDR3 length: 11 residues. The V gene's germline CDR1 is MRHNA and CDR2 SNTAGT. CDR3 loop: CASSGRGEAFF. CDR3 sequence (DNA): TGTGCCAGCAGTGGAAGGGGTGAAGCTTTCTTT.

This sequence joins TRBV18 and TRBJ2-7; maybe TRBD1 (6 bases). Germline V gives CDR1 KGHSH, CDR2 LQKENI. V was pared by 6 bases and J by 6 bases, with 15 bases between. This CDR3 has 13 residues. The CDR3 protein is CASSTGIEAEQYF. The CDR3, as DNA: TGTGCCAGCTCGACAGGTATAGAGGCCGAGCAGTACTTC.

There are a few counts of this clone. The chain is built from TRBV5-1 and TRBJ2-1; D possibly corresponds to TRBD2 (6 bases). The CDR3 contains 15 residues. The germline V and J ends were trimmed by 4 bases and 3 bases, with 14 bases remaining between them. Germline V gene lookup returns CDR1 SGHRS and CDR2 YFSETQ. The CDR3 DNA sequence: TGCGCCAGCAGCCCCACGGGGGACGACTACAATGAGCAGTTCTTC. Translation: CASSPTGDDYNEQFF.

The chain combines TRBV5-4 with TRBJ2-5, with 9 nucleotides matching TRBD2. CDR1 is SGHNT and CDR2 is YYREEE in the germline V gene (reference sequence). J was trimmed by 5 bases and V by 6 bases; bases with no gene match: 17. The CDR3 extends over 17 amino acids. For the CDR3, the DNA is TGTGCCAGCACCCCAGTCCCCACTAGCGGGCCGGGGGAGACCCAGTACTTC. Its protein product is CASTPVPTSGPGETQYF.

This clone has more than one count but fewer than ten. V is TRBV5-1 and J is TRBJ1-1, with D unclear. The germline V gene encodes CDR1 SGHRS and CDR2 YFSETQ. This CDR3 region has 14 residues. The V and J ends lost 2 bases and 4 bases respectively, with 12 bases between them. DNA of the CDR3: TGCGCCAGCAGCTTTGGGAGGGCAGGCACTGAAGCTTTCTTT. Its protein is CASSFGRAGTEAFF.

Concerning this clone: The junction and the germline gene differ at one end; a read error may be behind it. The J gene is TRBJ2-5, the V gene TRBV20-1; D unclear. The CDR3 consists of 11 residues. From germline, CDR1 is DFQATT and CDR2 SNEGSKA (reference sequence). The CDR3 coding sequence is TGCAGTGCAAGAGAGGTGGAGACCCAGTACTTC. It specifies CSAREVETQYF.